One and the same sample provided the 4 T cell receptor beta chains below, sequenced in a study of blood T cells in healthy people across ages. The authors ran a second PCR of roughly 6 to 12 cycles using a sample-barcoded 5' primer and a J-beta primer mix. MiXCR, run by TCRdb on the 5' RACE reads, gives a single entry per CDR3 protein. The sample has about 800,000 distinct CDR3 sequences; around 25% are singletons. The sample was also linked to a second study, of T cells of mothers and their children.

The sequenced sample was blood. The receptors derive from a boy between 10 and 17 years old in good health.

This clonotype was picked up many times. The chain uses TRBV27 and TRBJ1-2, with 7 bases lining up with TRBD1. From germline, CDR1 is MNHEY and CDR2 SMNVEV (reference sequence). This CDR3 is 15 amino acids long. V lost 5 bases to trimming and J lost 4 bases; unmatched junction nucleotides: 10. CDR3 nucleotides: TGTGCCAGCAGTCTATATACAGGGGATAGCTATGGCTACACCTTC. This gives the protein CASSLYTGDSYGYTF.

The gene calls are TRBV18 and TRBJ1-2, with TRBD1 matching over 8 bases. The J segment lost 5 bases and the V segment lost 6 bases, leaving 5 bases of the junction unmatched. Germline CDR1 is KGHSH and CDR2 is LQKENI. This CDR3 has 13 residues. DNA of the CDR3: TGTGCCAGCTCCCGGGACAGGCCTTATGGCTACACCTTC. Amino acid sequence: CASSRDRPYGYTF.

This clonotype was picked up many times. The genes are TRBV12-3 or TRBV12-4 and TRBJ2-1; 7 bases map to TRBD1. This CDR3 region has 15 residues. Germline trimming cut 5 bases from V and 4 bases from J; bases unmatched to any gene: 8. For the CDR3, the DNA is TGTGCCAGCAGTCCCGCAGGGGGTCTATACAATGAGCAGTTCTTC. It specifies CASSPAGGLYNEQFF.

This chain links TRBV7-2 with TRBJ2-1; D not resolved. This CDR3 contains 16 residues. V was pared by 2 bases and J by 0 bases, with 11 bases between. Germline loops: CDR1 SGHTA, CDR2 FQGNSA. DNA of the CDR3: TGTGCCAGCAGCTTAACGATGGCGCGCTCCTACAATGAGCAGTTCTTC. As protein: CASSLTMARSYNEQFF.